Following are 11 T cell receptor beta chains from one sample sequenced in a study of graft-versus-host responses after intestinal transplantation. The assay was immunoSEQ multiplex PCR, and TCRdb's table has in-frame clones only and misses some. The profile shows about 64,000 clones, over 90% of them singletons. Antigens of these TCRs are unknown. The starting material was unstimulated CD8+ T cells sorted from spleen or lymph node cells, obtained before transplant. These receptor sequences come from a human donor who was the organ donor for an intestinal transplant.

V is TRBV11-2 and J is TRBJ2-1; D is perhaps TRBD1 (7 bases). This CDR3 spans 14 amino acids. V lost 3 bases and J 5 bases, leaving 11 bases between the germline ends. Germline-derived CDR1 and CDR2 are SGHAT and FQNNGV. In DNA, the CDR3 is TGTGCCAGCAGCTTGTCCAGGGGGGACAATGAGCAGTTCTTC. It translates to CASSLSRGDNEQFF.

This clone was detected only once. The chain uses TRBV2 and TRBJ2-7, with 9 positions matching TRBD1. The germline V gene encodes CDR1 SNHLY and CDR2 FYNNEI. CDR3 length: 14 residues. The V gene end was trimmed by 7 bases and the J gene end by 5 bases; junction bases not matched to a gene: 9. CDR3 nucleotides: TGTGCCAGCACGGCCGGGACAGGGAAGGACGAGCAGTACTTC. Amino acids: CASTAGTGKDEQYF.

The chain recombines TRBV19 with TRBJ1-1, with 9 bases aligning to TRBD1. Unmatched junction bases numbered 7, after V lost 4 bases and J lost 1 base. Per the germline V gene, CDR1 is LNHDA and CDR2 is SQIVND (reference sequence). This CDR3 spans 16 amino acids. CDR3 sequence (DNA): TGTGCCAGTAGTACACCCACAGGGGGCACGAACACTGAAGCTTTCTTT. Translated: CASSTPTGGTNTEAFF. Full variable domain (rest looked up from reference TRBV19 and TRBJ1-1): DGGITQSPKYLFRKEGQNVTLSCEQNLNHDAMYWYRQDPGQGLRLIYYSQIVNDFQKGDIAEGYSVSREKKESFPLTVTSAQKNPTAFYLCASSTPTGGTNTEAFFGQGTRLTVV.

V usage is TRBV10-3 and J usage is TRBJ1-5; 7 positions match TRBD1. Germline trimming cut 6 bases from V and 2 bases from J; bases unmatched to any gene: 4. Germline CDR1 is ENHRY and CDR2 is SYGVKD. This CDR3 region has 14 residues. CDR3 sequence: CAIRQGVGNQPQHF. CDR3 in DNA: TGTGCCATCAGGCAGGGGGTAGGCAATCAGCCCCAGCATTTT.

This chain links TRBV25-1 with TRBJ2-5; D gene ambiguous. The CDR3 contains 12 residues. With 4 bases removed from V and 2 bases from J, the gap between germline ends came to 5 bases. Looked up from germline, CDR1 is MGHDK and CDR2 is SYGVNS. CDR3 residues: CASSGPQETQYF. Here the CDR3 DNA reads TGTGCCAGCAGTGGGCCTCAAGAGACCCAGTACTTC.

The gene calls are TRBV12-5 and TRBJ2-1, with D possibly being TRBD2 (6 bases). The CDR3 covers 14 residues. Trimming left V 8 bases short and J 6 bases short, with 17 bases between. Looked up from germline, CDR1 is LGHNT and CDR2 is FRNRAP. This CDR3 reads CASKLGGETNEQFF. The CDR3 DNA follows: TGTGCTAGTAAGCTAGGAGGGGAAACCAATGAGCAGTTCTTC.

This rearrangement joins TRBV6-1 to TRBJ1-6; possible D gene TRBD1, 5 bases. V was shortened by 3 bases and J by 8 bases, with 17 bases between the two germline ends. The CDR3 contains 16 residues. CDR1 and CDR2 (germline): MNHNS, SASEGT. The CDR3 nucleotides read TGTGCCAGCAGTGATGCGAGTTGGGGCACTGATTCACCCCTCCACTTT. Translating gives CASSDASWGTDSPLHF.

The rearrangement links TRBV7-9 to TRBJ2-7; maybe TRBD1 (6 bases). Germline lookup yields CDR1 SEHNR and CDR2 FQNEAQ (reference sequence). This CDR3 has 14 amino acids. The ends were cut back, 7 bases at V and 4 bases at J, with 17 bases in the middle. As DNA, the CDR3 is TGTGCCAGCACATCAATAGGGGGTATGTACGAGCAGTACTTC. Translating it yields CASTSIGGMYEQYF.

This rearrangement joins TRBV11-2 to TRBJ2-1; TRBD2 might be the D (5 bases). Trimming removed 5 bases at V and 7 bases at J, with 12 bases between. CDR1 is SGHAT, CDR2 FQNNGV, per germline. There are 13 residues in the CDR3. The CDR3 region has the DNA TGTGCCAGCAGCCATCCTGGCGGGAATGAGCAGTTCTTC. This gives the protein CASSHPGGNEQFF.

The V gene is TRBV5-1, the J gene TRBJ2-2; D is ambiguous. Trimming pared 2 bases from V and 3 bases from J, leaving 11 bases between. The CDR3 loop spans 15 amino acids. CDR1 is SGHRS and CDR2 is YFSETQ in the germline V gene. The CDR3 loop is CASSFSGPYTGELFF. CDR3 nucleotide sequence: TGCGCCAGCAGCTTCAGTGGGCCATACACCGGGGAGCTGTTTTTT. Based on the CDR3 plus reference TRBV5-1 and TRBJ2-2, the full variable domain is KAGVTQTPRYLIKTRGQQVTLSCSPISGHRSVSWYQQTPGQGLQFLFEYFSETQRNKGNFPGRFSGRQFSNSRSEMNVSTLELGDSALYLCASSFSGPYTGELFFGEGSRLTVL.

This sequence joins TRBV19 and TRBJ2-7; D is possibly TRBD2 (6 bases). The V end was cut by 5 bases, the J end by 3 bases, with 11 bases between. The CDR3 contains 13 residues. Germline V lookup: CDR1 LNHDA, CDR2 SQIVND (reference sequence). CDR3 sequence (DNA): TGTGCCAGTAGTCCTCGGGAGAACTACGAGCAGTACTTC. Translated: CASSPRENYEQYF.